A selection of T cell receptor beta chains follows, all from one sample in a study of T-cell reconstitution after alpha-beta-depleted transplantation in children. TCRdb independently ran MiXCR on the PCR reads; one entry per CDR3 protein. The data show about a million distinct CDR3 sequences, roughly 29% seen once. Material: PBMCs, mostly from graft donor cells, obtained 360 days after TCRalphabeta/CD19-depleted stem cell transplant. The source of these receptors is a boy under three years old who had a stem cell transplant for SCID, so the T cells may come from the graft donor. Both conserved end residues are part of each CDR3. A D gene is named only where the DNA matches it firmly. A clone size is listed for some rows: how often the clone was seen (once, few, many), or a class if it is expanded.

J: TRBJ2-3
D: TRBD1
size: few
length: 14
V: TRBV7-8
CDR3: CASSLTGVTDTQYF
DNA: TGTGCCAGCAGCCTAACAGGGGTGACAGATACGCAGTATTTT

J: TRBJ1-2
D: -
size: -
length: 14
V: TRBV6-1
CDR3: CASTDPAGPYGYTF
DNA: TGTGCCAGCACCGACCCCGCAGGGCCCTATGGCTACACCTTC

J: TRBJ2-1
D: -
size: -
length: 17
V: TRBV12-1
CDR3: CASSFTTGTGRGGEQFF
DNA: TGTGCCAGCAGCTTCACCACCGGGACAGGGAGGGGGGGTGAGCAGTTCTTC

J: TRBJ2-3
D: -
size: once
length: 15
V: TRBV5-5
CDR3: CASIEGLMATDTQYF
DNA: TGTGCCAGCATCGAGGGGCTGATGGCCACAGATACGCAGTATTTT

J: TRBJ1-4
D: -
size: -
length: 14
V: TRBV5-1
CDR3: CASSFRGLGEKLFF
DNA: TGCGCCAGCAGCTTCCGGGGGCTGGGGGAAAAACTGTTTTTT

J: TRBJ1-5
D: -
size: -
length: 17
V: TRBV12-3/TRBV12-4
CDR3: CASSLFFLGTSPKPQHF
DNA: TGTGCCAGCAGTCTGTTTTTTCTAGGGACCAGCCCTAAGCCCCAGCATTTT

J: TRBJ1-1
D: -
size: few
length: 13
V: TRBV6-1
CDR3: CASRSPGGTEAFF
DNA: TGTGCCAGCAGGTCCCCAGGAGGCACTGAAGCTTTCTTT

J: TRBJ2-5
D: TRBD1
size: -
length: 13
V: TRBV29-1
CDR3: CSAERTGWETQYF
DNA: TGCAGCGCCGAGCGGACAGGCTGGGAGACCCAGTACTTC

J: TRBJ2-3
D: TRBD2
size: -
length: 16
V: TRBV9
CDR3: CASSVAAGGRTDTQYF
DNA: TGTGCCAGCAGCGTAGCGGCGGGGGGCCGCACAGATACGCAGTATTTT

J: TRBJ2-3
D: -
size: few
length: 15
V: TRBV9
CDR3: CASSVSGPSTDTQYF
DNA: TGTGCCAGCAGCGTAAGCGGACCTAGCACAGATACGCAGTATTTT

J: TRBJ1-3
D: -
size: -
length: 12
V: TRBV25-1
CDR3: CASSEWENTIYF
DNA: TGTGCCAGCAGTGAATGGGAAAACACCATATATTTT

J: TRBJ2-1
D: -
size: -
length: 14
V: TRBV20-1
CDR3: CSAVTGSSYNEQFF
DNA: TGCAGTGCTGTGACAGGAAGCTCCTACAATGAGCAGTTCTTC

J: TRBJ2-7
D: -
size: many
length: 11
V: TRBV4-2
CDR3: CASSQFHEQYF
DNA: TGTGCCAGCAGCCAATTCCACGAGCAGTACTTC

J: TRBJ2-3
D: -
size: few
length: 13
V: TRBV20-1
CDR3: CSAGDESTDTQYF
DNA: TGCAGTGCTGGCGACGAGAGCACAGATACGCAGTATTTT

J: TRBJ2-4
D: -
size: -
length: 16
V: TRBV12-3/TRBV12-4
CDR3: CASSPLSGIAKNIQYF
DNA: TGTGCCAGCAGTCCCCTCTCAGGAATAGCCAAAAACATTCAGTACTTC

J: TRBJ2-6
D: TRBD2
size: -
length: 17
V: TRBV20-1
CDR3: CSARRTSGVSGANVLTF
DNA: TGCAGTGCTCGCCGGACTAGCGGGGTCTCTGGGGCCAACGTCCTGACTTTC

J: TRBJ1-1
D: -
size: few
length: 13
V: TRBV4-1
CDR3: CASSRARDTEAFF
DNA: TGCGCCAGCAGCAGGGCAAGGGACACTGAAGCTTTCTTT

J: TRBJ2-7
D: -
size: -
length: 15
V: TRBV5-1
CDR3: CASSLVPGEGYEQYF
DNA: TGCGCCAGCAGCTTGGTGCCGGGCGAGGGATACGAGCAGTACTTC

J: TRBJ2-4
D: -
size: -
length: 14
V: TRBV12-3/TRBV12-4
CDR3: CASSLENAKNIQYF
DNA: TGTGCCAGCAGTTTAGAGAACGCCAAAAACATTCAGTACTTC

J: TRBJ1-2
D: -
size: few
length: 14
V: TRBV20-1
CDR3: CSASPPGALYGYTF
DNA: TGCAGTGCTAGTCCCCCGGGGGCTTTGTATGGCTACACCTTC

J: TRBJ2-7
D: -
size: once
length: 17
V: TRBV4-1
CDR3: CASSQVLGYLSSYEQYF
DNA: TGCGCCAGCAGCCAAGTTCTCGGTTACCTAAGCTCCTACGAGCAGTACTTC

J: TRBJ2-3
D: TRBD2
size: few
length: 16
V: TRBV5-1
CDR3: CASSLEPAGGRDTQYF
DNA: TGCGCCAGCAGCTTGGAGCCAGCGGGGGGGCGGGATACGCAGTATTTT

J: TRBJ2-7
D: TRBD1
size: few
length: 15
V: TRBV5-6
CDR3: CASSFAGTGYYEQYF
DNA: TGTGCCAGCAGCTTCGCCGGGACAGGGTACTACGAGCAGTACTTC

J: TRBJ1-2
D: -
size: -
length: 14
V: TRBV5-5
CDR3: CASSLAGFDYGYTF
DNA: TGTGCCAGCAGCTTGGCCGGATTCGACTATGGCTACACCTTC

J: TRBJ2-5
D: TRBD1
size: few
length: 14
V: TRBV27
CDR3: CASSLSVTGETQYF
DNA: TGTGCCAGCAGTTTATCAGTGACAGGGGAGACCCAGTACTTC

J: TRBJ2-1
D: TRBD2
size: -
length: 16
V: TRBV4-2
CDR3: CASSQVAGGTINEQFF
DNA: TGTGCCAGCAGCCAGGTAGCGGGGGGCACGATCAATGAGCAGTTCTTC

J: TRBJ2-3
D: -
size: -
length: 13
V: TRBV9
CDR3: CASSVINTDTQYF
DNA: TGTGCCAGCAGCGTAATCAACACAGATACGCAGTATTTT

J: TRBJ1-1
D: -
size: few
length: 15
V: TRBV9
CDR3: CASSGPGSMNTEAFF
DNA: TGTGCCAGCAGCGGACCCGGGTCCATGAACACTGAAGCTTTCTTT

J: TRBJ2-5
D: -
size: -
length: 11
V: TRBV29-1
CDR3: CSAVKLETQYF
DNA: TGCAGCGCTGTTAAGTTGGAGACCCAGTACTTC

J: TRBJ2-3
D: TRBD1
size: -
length: 17
V: TRBV7-2
CDR3: CASSPRDRETSTDTQYF
DNA: TGTGCCAGCAGCCCCCGGGACAGGGAAACTAGCACAGATACGCAGTATTTT

J: TRBJ2-7
D: TRBD1
size: -
length: 15
V: TRBV6-1
CDR3: CASSPGTGEFYEQYF
DNA: TGTGCCAGCAGCCCCGGGACAGGGGAGTTCTACGAGCAGTACTTC

J: TRBJ2-3
D: TRBD2
size: -
length: 16
V: TRBV7-2
CDR3: CASDGTSGALGDTQYF
DNA: TGTGCCAGCGACGGGACTAGCGGGGCCTTAGGCGATACGCAGTATTTT

J: TRBJ2-2
D: -
size: few
length: 16
V: TRBV5-6
CDR3: CASSLVQGSNTGELFF
DNA: TGTGCCAGCAGCTTGGTCCAGGGCTCGAACACCGGGGAGCTGTTTTTT

J: TRBJ1-2
D: TRBD1
size: -
length: 16
V: TRBV5-6
CDR3: CASTLFTGQANYGYTF
DNA: TGTGCCAGCACCCTCTTTACGGGACAGGCGAACTATGGCTACACCTTC

J: TRBJ2-1
D: -
size: many
length: 16
V: TRBV27
CDR3: CASSLGQGISYNEQFF
DNA: TGTGCCAGCAGTTTAGGCCAGGGGATCTCCTACAATGAGCAGTTCTTC

J: TRBJ2-5
D: TRBD2
size: -
length: 19
V: TRBV6-2/TRBV6-3
CDR3: CASSALLAGGHHSKETQYF
DNA: TGTGCCAGCAGCGCCCTCCTAGCGGGGGGGCATCATTCCAAAGAGACCCAGTACTTC